This entry features one T cell receptor beta chain sequence. The same CDR3 also results from other DNA sequences found in this sample. In the source study's methods: Counts of nucleated cells, estimated from reference gene primer amplification, were obtained. Sequenced by immunoSEQ multiplex PCR; TCRdb stores in-frame clones only, minus some. V, J and clone size are taken as reported in that table, and D and trimming were inferred from the DNA itself. The sample consists of 180,000 or so clones, 87% of them appearing once. The CDR3 contains 13 residues. V was clipped by 1 base and J by 7 bases, with 10 bases between them. The germline V gene encodes CDR1 SGHTA and CDR2 FQGNSA. The data were obtained in a study of blood T cell repertoires in COVID-19. About the research overall: Researchers got acute and convalescent COVID-19 samples from the United States, Italy and Spain. T cells, B-cell-depleted T cells, or PBMCs provided the cDNA or gDNA that served as material.

The sequencing input was peripheral blood. V usage is TRBV7-2 and J usage is TRBJ1-2; possibly TRBD1 for D (5 bases). The origin of this receptor is a woman in her fifties or sixties with acute or convalescent COVID-19. The CDR3 spells CASSLEGAGGYTF. The CDR3 DNA reads as TGTGCCAGCAGCTTAGAAGGGGCCGGTGGCTACACCTTC.